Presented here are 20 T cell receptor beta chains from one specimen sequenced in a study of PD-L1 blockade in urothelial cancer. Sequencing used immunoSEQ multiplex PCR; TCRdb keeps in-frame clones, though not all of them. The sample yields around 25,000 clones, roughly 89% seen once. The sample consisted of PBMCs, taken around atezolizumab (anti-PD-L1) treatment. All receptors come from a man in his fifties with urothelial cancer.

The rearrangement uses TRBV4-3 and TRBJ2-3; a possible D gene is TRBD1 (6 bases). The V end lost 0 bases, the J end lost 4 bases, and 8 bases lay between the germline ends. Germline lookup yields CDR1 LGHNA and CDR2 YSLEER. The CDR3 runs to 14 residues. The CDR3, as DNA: TGCGCCAGCAGCCAAGAGGGGGCATCAGATACGCAGTATTTT. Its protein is CASSQEGASDTQYF.

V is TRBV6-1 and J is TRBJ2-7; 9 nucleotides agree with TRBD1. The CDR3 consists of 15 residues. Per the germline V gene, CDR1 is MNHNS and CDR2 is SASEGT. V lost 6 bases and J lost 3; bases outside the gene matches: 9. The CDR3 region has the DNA TGTGCCAGCAGGACTGACAGGGGGGTTCGCTACGAGCAGTACTTC. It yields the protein CASRTDRGVRYEQYF.

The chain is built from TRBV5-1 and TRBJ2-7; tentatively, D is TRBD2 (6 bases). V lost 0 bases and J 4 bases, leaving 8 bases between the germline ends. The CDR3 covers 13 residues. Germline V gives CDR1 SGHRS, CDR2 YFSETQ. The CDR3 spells CASSLVGGYEQYF. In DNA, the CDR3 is TGCGCCAGCAGCTTGGTGGGGGGATACGAGCAGTACTTC.

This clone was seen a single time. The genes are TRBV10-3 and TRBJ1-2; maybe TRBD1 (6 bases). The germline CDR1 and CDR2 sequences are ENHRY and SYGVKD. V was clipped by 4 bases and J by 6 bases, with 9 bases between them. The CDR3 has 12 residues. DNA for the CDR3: TGTGCCATCAGTGGAGGGGGGGATGGCTACACCTTC. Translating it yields CAISGGGDGYTF.

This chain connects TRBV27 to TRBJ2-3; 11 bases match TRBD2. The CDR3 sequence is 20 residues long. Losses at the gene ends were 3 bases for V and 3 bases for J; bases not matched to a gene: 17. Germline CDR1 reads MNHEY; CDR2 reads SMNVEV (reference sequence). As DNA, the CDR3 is TGTGCCAGCAGTTTTTCTCCCCCGACAGCTGGGACTAGCGGAACAGATACGCAGTATTTT. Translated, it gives CASSFSPPTAGTSGTDTQYF.

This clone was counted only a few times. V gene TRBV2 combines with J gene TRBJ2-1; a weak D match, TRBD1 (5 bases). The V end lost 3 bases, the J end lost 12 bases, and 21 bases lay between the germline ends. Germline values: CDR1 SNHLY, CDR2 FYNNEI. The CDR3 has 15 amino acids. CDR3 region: CASSEGQGFIFSQFF. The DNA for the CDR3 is TGTGCCAGCAGTGAGGGGCAGGGATTCATTTTTTCGCAGTTCTTC.

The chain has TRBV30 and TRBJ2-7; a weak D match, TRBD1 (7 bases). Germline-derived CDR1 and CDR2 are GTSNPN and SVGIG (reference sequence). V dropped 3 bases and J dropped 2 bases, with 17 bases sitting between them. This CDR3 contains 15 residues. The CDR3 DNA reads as TGTGCCTGGAGCCAGGGGGGTGGGACCACCTACGAGCAGTACTTC. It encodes CAWSQGGGTTYEQYF.

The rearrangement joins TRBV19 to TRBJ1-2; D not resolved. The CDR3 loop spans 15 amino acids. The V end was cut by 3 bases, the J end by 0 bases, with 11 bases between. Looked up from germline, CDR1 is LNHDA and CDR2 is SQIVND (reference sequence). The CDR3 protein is CASSMSGGPNYGYTF. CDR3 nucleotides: TGTGCCAGTAGTATGTCGGGAGGGCCTAACTATGGCTACACCTTC.

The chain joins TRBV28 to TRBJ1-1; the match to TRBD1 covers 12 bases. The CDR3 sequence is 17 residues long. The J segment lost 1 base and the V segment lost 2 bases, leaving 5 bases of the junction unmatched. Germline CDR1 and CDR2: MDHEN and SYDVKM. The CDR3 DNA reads TGTGCCAGCAGTTTAGGGACAGGGGGCTCCGGGAACACTGAAGCTTTCTTT. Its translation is CASSLGTGGSGNTEAFF.

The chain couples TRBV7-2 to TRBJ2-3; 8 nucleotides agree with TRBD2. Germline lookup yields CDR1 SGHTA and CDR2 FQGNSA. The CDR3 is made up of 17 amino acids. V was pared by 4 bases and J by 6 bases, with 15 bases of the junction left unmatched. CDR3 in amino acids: CASSSRRGLGRADTQYF. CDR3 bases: TGTGCCAGCAGCTCCCGACGGGGACTCGGGAGGGCCGATACGCAGTATTTT.

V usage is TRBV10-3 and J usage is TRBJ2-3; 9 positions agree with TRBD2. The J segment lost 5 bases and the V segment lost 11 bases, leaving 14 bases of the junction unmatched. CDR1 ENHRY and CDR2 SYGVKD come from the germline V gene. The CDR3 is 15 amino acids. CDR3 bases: TGTGCCTCCCGCGGCGGGGGGGTAGTTATAGATACGCAGTATTTT. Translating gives CASRGGGVVIDTQYF.

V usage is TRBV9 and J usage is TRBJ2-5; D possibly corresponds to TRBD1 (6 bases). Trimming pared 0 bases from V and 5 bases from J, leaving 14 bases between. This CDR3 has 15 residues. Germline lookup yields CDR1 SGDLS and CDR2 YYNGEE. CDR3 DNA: TGTGCCAGCAGCGTAGAGAGGGGGAGTCGGGAGACCCAGTACTTC. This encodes CASSVERGSRETQYF.

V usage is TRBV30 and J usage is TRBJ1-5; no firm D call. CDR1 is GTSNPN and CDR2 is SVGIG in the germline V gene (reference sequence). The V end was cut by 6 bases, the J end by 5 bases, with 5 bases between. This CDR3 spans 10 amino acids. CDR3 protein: CACGDQPQHF. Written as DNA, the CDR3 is TGTGCCTGCGGTGATCAGCCCCAGCATTTT.

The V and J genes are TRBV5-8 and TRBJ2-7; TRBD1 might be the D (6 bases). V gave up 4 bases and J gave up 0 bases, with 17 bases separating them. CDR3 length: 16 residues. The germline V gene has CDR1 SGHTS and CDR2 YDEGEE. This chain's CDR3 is CASSAQQGHRSYEQYF. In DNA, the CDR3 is TGTGCCAGCAGCGCTCAACAGGGCCACCGCTCCTACGAGCAGTACTTC.

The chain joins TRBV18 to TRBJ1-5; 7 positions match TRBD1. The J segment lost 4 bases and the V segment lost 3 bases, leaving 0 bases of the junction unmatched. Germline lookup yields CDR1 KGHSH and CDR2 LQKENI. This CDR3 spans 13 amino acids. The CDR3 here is CASSPDRNQPQHF. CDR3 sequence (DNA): TGTGCCAGCTCACCGGACAGGAATCAGCCCCAGCATTTT.

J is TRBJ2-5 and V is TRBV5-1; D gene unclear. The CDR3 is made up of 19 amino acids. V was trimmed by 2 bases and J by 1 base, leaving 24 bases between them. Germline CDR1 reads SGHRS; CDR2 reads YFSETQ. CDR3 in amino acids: CASSFEPLGTDTTQETQYF. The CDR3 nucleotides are TGCGCCAGCAGCTTCGAGCCCCTCGGTACCGACACGACCCAAGAGACCCAGTACTTC. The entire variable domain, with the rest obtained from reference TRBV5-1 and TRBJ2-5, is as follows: KAGVTQTPRYLIKTRGQQVTLSCSPISGHRSVSWYQQTPGQGLQFLFEYFSETQRNKGNFPGRFSGRQFSNSRSEMNVSTLELGDSALYLCASSFEPLGTDTTQETQYFGPGTRLLVL.

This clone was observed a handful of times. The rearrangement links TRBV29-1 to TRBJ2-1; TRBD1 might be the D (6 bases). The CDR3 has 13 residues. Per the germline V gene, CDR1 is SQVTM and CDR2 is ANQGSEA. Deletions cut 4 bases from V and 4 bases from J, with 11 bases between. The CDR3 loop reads CSVGRDTYNEQFF. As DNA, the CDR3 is TGCAGCGTTGGTCGGGACACATACAATGAGCAGTTCTTC.

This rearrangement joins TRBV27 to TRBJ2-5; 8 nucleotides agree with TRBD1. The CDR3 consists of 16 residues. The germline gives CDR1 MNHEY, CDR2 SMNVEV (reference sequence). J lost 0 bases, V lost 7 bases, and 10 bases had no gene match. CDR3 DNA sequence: TGTGCCAGCAAACCGACAGGGGAATGGTACCAAGAGACCCAGTACTTC. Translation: CASKPTGEWYQETQYF.

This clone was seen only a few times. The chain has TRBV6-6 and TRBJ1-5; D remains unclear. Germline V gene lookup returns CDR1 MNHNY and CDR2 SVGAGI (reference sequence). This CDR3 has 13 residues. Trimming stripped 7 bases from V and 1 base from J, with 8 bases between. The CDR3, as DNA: TGTGCCAGCACTTCCGGGAGCAATCAGCCCCAGCATTTT. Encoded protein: CASTSGSNQPQHF.

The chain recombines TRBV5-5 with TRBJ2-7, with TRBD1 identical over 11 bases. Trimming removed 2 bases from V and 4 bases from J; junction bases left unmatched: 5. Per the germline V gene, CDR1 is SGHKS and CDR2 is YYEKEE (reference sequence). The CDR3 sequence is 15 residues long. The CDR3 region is CASSFKGTGGYEQYF. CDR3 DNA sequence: TGTGCCAGCAGCTTTAAGGGGACAGGGGGGTACGAGCAGTACTTC.